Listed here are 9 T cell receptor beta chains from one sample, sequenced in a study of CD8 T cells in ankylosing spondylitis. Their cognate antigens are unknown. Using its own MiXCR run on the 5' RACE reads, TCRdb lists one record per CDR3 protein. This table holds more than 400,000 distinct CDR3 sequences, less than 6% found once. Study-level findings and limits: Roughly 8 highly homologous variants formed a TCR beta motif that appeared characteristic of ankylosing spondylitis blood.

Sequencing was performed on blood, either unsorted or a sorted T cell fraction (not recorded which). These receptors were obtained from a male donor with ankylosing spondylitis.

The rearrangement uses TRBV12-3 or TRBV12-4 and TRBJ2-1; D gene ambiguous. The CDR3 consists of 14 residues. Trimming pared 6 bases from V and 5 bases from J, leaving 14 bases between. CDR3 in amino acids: CASSDTKRHNEQFF. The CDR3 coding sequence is TGTGCCAGCAGCGACACCAAGCGCCACAATGAGCAGTTCTTC.

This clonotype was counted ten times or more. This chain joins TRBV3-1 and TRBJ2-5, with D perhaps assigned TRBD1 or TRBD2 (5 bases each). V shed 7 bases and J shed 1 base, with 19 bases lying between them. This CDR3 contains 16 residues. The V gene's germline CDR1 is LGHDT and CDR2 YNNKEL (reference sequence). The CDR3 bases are TGTGCCAGCACCGCATTGGCAGGGACGATCCAAGAGACCCAGTACTTC. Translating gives CASTALAGTIQETQYF.

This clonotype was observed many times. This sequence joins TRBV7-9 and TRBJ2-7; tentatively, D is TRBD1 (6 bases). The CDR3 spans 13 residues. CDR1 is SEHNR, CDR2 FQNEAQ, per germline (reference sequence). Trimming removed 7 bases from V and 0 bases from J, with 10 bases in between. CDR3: CASNLGGSYEQYF. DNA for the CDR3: TGTGCCAGCAACCTAGGGGGCTCCTACGAGCAGTACTTC.

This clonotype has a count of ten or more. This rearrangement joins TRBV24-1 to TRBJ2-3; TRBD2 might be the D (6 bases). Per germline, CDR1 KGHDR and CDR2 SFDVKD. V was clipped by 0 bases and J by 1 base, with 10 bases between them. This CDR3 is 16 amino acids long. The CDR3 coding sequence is TGTGCCACCAGTGATTTGTCCGGGAGTCGCACAGATACGCAGTATTTT. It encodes CATSDLSGSRTDTQYF.

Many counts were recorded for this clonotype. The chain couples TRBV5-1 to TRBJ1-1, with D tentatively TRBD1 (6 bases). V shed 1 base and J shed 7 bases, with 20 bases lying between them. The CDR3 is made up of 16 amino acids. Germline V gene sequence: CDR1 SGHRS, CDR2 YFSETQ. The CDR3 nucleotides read TGCGCCAGCAGCTTGCAGGGTCAGTCAGGGGCGAGTGAAGCTTTCTTT. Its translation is CASSLQGQSGASEAFF.

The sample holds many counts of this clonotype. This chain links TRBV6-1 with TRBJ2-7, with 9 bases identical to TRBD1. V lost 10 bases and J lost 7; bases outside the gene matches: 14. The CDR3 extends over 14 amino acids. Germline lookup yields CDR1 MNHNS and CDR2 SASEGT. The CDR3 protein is CATGGQGSAREQYF. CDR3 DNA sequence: TGTGCCACTGGTGGACAGGGGTCGGCACGGGAGCAGTACTTC.

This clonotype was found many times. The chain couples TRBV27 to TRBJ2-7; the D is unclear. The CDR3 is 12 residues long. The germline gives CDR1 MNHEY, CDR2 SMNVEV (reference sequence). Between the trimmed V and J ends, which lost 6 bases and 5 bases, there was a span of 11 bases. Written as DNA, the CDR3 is TGTGCCAGCAGCCCATCAGGCCACGAGCAGTACTTC. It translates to CASSPSGHEQYF.

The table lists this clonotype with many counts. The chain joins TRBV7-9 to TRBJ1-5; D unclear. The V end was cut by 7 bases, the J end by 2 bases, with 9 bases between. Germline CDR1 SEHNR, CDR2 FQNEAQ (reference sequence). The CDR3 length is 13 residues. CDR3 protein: CASTTDRNQPQHF. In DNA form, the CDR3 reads TGTGCCAGCACGACGGATCGCAATCAGCCCCAGCATTTT.

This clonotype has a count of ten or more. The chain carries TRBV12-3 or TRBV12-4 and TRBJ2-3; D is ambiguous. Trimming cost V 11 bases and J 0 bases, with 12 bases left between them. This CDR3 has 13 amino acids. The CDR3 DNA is TGTGCCTCGGGCGTGGCTAGCACAGATACGCAGTATTTT. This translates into CASGVASTDTQYF.